What follows are 28 T cell receptor beta chains derived from one specimen sequenced in a study of T-cell memory formation after mild COVID-19. TCRdb passed the 5' RACE reads through MiXCR, listing each CDR3 protein once. The table includes 350,000 to 400,000 distinct CDR3 sequences, around 21% detected once. Sequenced sample: PBMCs or a T cell subset sorted from them (not recorded which). The receptor set was obtained from an adult woman who had mild COVID-19 (a few samples of this study predate the infection). Cell type and time point are not known.

This clonotype was found once. This rearrangement joins TRBV30 to TRBJ1-5; D unclear. The CDR3 length is 13 residues. With 1 base removed from V and 7 bases from J, the gap between germline ends came to 11 bases. Germline V gene data show CDR1 as GTSNPN and CDR2 as SVGIG (reference sequence). The CDR3 nucleotides are TGTGCCTGGAGTGCTCGTGGAGGGCAGCCCCAGCATTTT. Protein sequence: CAWSARGGQPQHF.

V and J are TRBV6-2 or TRBV6-3 and TRBJ2-7, with D maybe TRBD1 (5 bases). The CDR3 is made up of 17 amino acids. Per germline, CDR1 MNHEY and CDR2 SVGEGT. V was shortened by 6 bases and J by 2 bases, with 23 bases between the two germline ends. CDR3 amino acids: CASSQPGRADITYEQYF. In DNA form, the CDR3 reads TGTGCCAGCAGCCAACCCGGACGGGCGGACATCACCTACGAGCAGTACTTC.

The chain is built from TRBV28 and TRBJ2-1; 7 nucleotides agree with TRBD2. This CDR3 contains 23 residues. The trim removed 7 bases at V and 9 bases at J, leaving 39 bases unmatched. Germline values: CDR1 MDHEN, CDR2 SYDVKM. CDR3 nucleotides: TGTGCCAGCAATCAGCCTCTCCTGGTTTTTGGGTCATCGCAACGGGAGGCCCTGCCTGAGCAGTTCTTC. Translation: CASNQPLLVFGSSQREALPEQFF.

This clonotype was recorded a few times. V gene TRBV6-4 combines with J gene TRBJ1-5; tentative D call: TRBD1 (6 bases). This CDR3 contains 21 residues. From germline, CDR1 is MRHNA and CDR2 SNTAGT. V gave up 7 bases and J gave up 0 bases, with 31 bases separating them. CDR3 residues: CASINRFRRAGTGSSNQPQHF. CDR3 nucleotides: TGTGCCAGCATCAACCGTTTCCGACGAGCAGGCACAGGGTCTAGCAATCAGCCCCAGCATTTT.

This clonotype was found many times. This chain connects TRBV6-5 to TRBJ1-6; D unresolved. Trimming cost V 6 bases and J 0 bases, with 6 bases left between them. Germline CDR1 MNHEY, CDR2 SVGAGI. The CDR3 runs 14 residues. The CDR3 here is CASSPSSYNSPLHF. CDR3 nucleotide sequence: TGTGCCAGCAGCCCCAGCTCCTATAATTCACCCCTCCACTTT.

The V call is TRBV12-3 or TRBV12-4, the J call TRBJ1-5; maybe TRBD1 (5 bases). CDR3 length: 15 residues. Trimming took off 2 bases at V and 0 bases at J, with 8 bases between the two ends. This CDR3 is CASSLRGNSNQPQHF. CDR3 nucleotides: TGTGCCAGCAGTTTACGGGGGAATAGCAATCAGCCCCAGCATTTT.

The CDR3, as DNA: TGCGCCAGCAGCCCACGGCCGGGACTCTCTTACCTCACAGATACGCAGTATTTT. It encodes CASSPRPGLSYLTDTQYF. This chain links TRBV4-3 with TRBJ2-3, with TRBD2 as a possible D gene (6 bases). This CDR3 has 18 amino acids. Germline CDR1 is LGHNA and CDR2 is YSLEER. V lost 4 bases to trimming and J lost 2 bases, with 22 bases between them.

The chain uses TRBV29-1 and TRBJ2-5, with TRBD2 as a possible D gene (6 bases). Germline assignment: CDR1 SQVTM and CDR2 ANQGSEA. V was trimmed by 3 bases and J by 5 bases, leaving 10 bases between them. This CDR3 has 12 residues. This CDR3 reads CSVEEGRETQYF. The CDR3 DNA sequence: TGCAGCGTTGAGGAGGGTCGGGAGACCCAGTACTTC.

This clonotype was detected ten times or more. The rearrangement links TRBV9 to TRBJ1-1; 8 bases match TRBD1. Germline V lookup: CDR1 SGDLS, CDR2 YYNGEE. This CDR3 comprises 15 residues. V was clipped by 1 base and J by 3 bases; unmatched bases: 5. CDR3 coding DNA: TGTGCCAGCAGCGTACAGGGGGCAGGAGACACTGAAGCTTTCTTT. Translation: CASSVQGAGDTEAFF.

This CDR3 reads CASSYGTGSPGTEAFF. CDR3 bases: TGTGCCAGCAGTTACGGGACAGGAAGTCCGGGCACTGAAGCTTTCTTT. The chain has TRBV6-5 and TRBJ1-1, with TRBD1 matching 8 bases. With V trimmed by 2 bases and J by 4 bases, 9 bases remained unmatched. Germline assignment: CDR1 MNHEY and CDR2 SVGAGI. The CDR3 covers 16 residues.

Concerning this clonotype itself: One end of the junction does not line up with germline, which may come from a read error. This sequence joins TRBV29-1 and TRBJ2-1, with TRBD2 as a possible D gene (5 bases). Germline V gene sequence: CDR1 SQVTM, CDR2 ANQGSEA. The CDR3 is 14 residues long. CDR3 region: CSVEWTATRGEQLF. CDR3 nucleotide sequence: TGCAGCGTTGAGTGGACTGCCACCCGGGGTGAGCAGTTATTC.

V is TRBV20-1 and J is TRBJ2-1; either TRBD1 or TRBD2 may supply D (6 bases each). CDR1 and CDR2 (germline): DFQATT, SNEGSKA (reference sequence). This CDR3 is built from 13 residues. V was cut by 8 bases and J by 6 bases, with 17 bases left in between. The CDR3 nucleotides read TGCAGTCCCAGTGGGGGGCAGGGCAATGAGCAGTTCTTC. Its translation is CSPSGGQGNEQFF.

This clonotype was recorded a few times. This rearrangement joins TRBV2 to TRBJ2-2, with TRBD2 identical over 7 bases. The CDR3 has 17 amino acids. Germline loops: CDR1 SNHLY, CDR2 FYNNEI. V lost 6 bases and J lost 4; bases outside the gene matches: 14. The CDR3 nucleotides are TGTGCCAGCAGCGAACCTTTGTCGGGGGGAGGCACCGGGGAGCTGTTTTTT. This encodes CASSEPLSGGGTGELFF.

This clonotype was detected ten times or more. The chain joins TRBV7-2 to TRBJ2-7, with 11 positions matching TRBD2. This CDR3 comprises 14 residues. The germline gives CDR1 SGHTA, CDR2 FQGNSA. Losses at the gene ends were 3 bases for V and 7 bases for J; bases not matched to a gene: 5. CDR3 coding DNA: TGTGCCAGCAGCTTTACTAGCGGGAGTTATGAGCAGTACTTC. It codes for CASSFTSGSYEQYF.

This clonotype was observed a handful of times. The chain joins TRBV20-1 to TRBJ2-5, with 9 bases identical to TRBD2. Trimming cost V 6 bases and J 3 bases; bases outside gene matches: 5. The CDR3 has 13 amino acids. Per the germline V gene, CDR1 is DFQATT and CDR2 is SNEGSKA (reference sequence). For the CDR3, the DNA is TGCAGTGCCGACGTAGCGGGGGAAGAGACCCAGTACTTC. As protein: CSADVAGEETQYF.

This chain connects TRBV20-1 to TRBJ2-5; 11 positions match TRBD2. Germline CDR1 is DFQATT and CDR2 is SNEGSKA (reference sequence). With V trimmed by 3 bases and J by 2 bases, 8 bases remained unmatched. This CDR3 spans 16 amino acids. The CDR3 is CSARKGTSGAQETQYF. Written as DNA, the CDR3 is TGCAGTGCTAGGAAAGGGACTAGCGGAGCGCAAGAGACCCAGTACTTC.

This clonotype has at least ten counts. J is TRBJ2-1 and V is TRBV4-1; tentatively, D is TRBD1 or TRBD2 (5 bases each). V was clipped by 0 bases and J by 3 bases, with 9 bases between them. Germline V gives CDR1 MGHRA, CDR2 YSYEKL. The CDR3 consists of 15 residues. This CDR3 reads CASSQDLGRYNEQFF. DNA of the CDR3: TGCGCCAGCAGCCAAGATCTGGGACGCTACAATGAGCAGTTCTTC.

This CDR3 is CSAVPGEPYEQYF. The CDR3 region has the DNA TGCAGTGCCGTCCCCGGGGAGCCCTACGAGCAGTACTTC. The V call is TRBV20-1, the J call TRBJ2-7; perhaps TRBD2 as D (5 bases). The V and J ends lost 6 bases and 2 bases respectively, with 14 bases between them. From germline, CDR1 is DFQATT and CDR2 SNEGSKA (reference sequence). The CDR3 is made up of 13 amino acids.

This CDR3 reads CASSLAGGLEQYF. CDR3 in DNA: TGTGCCAGCAGTTTAGCCGGGGGGCTGGAGCAGTACTTC. The chain combines TRBV12-3 or TRBV12-4 with TRBJ2-7; tentatively, D is TRBD2 (7 bases). V lost 0 bases and J 7 bases, leaving 10 bases between the germline ends. The length of the CDR3 is 13 residues.

This clonotype was seen only a few times. One end of the junction does not line up with germline, which may come from a read error. The chain couples TRBV7-9 to TRBJ2-3; TRBD2 matches at 9 bases. CDR3 length equals 15 residues. Germline loops: CDR1 SEHNR, CDR2 FQNEAQ (reference sequence). The CDR3 DNA follows: TGTGCCAGCAGCTGGAAGCGGGGGGCCGTGGATACGCAGTTTTTT. It yields the protein CASSWKRGAVDTQFF.

This clonotype was counted only a few times. The chain has TRBV10-3 and TRBJ2-3; the D is unclear. V dropped 3 bases and J dropped 3 bases, with 7 bases sitting between them. Germline CDR1 is ENHRY and CDR2 is SYGVKD. The CDR3 has 13 residues. CDR3 in DNA: TGTGCCATCAGTGATCAAGGGACAGATACGCAGTATTTT. This gives the protein CAISDQGTDTQYF.

The rearrangement joins TRBV5-1 to TRBJ2-7, with 7 bases matching TRBD1. J gave up 3 bases and V 4 bases, and 10 bases lay outside the gene matches. The CDR3 totals 15 residues. Germline lookup yields CDR1 SGHRS and CDR2 YFSETQ. The CDR3 DNA sequence: TGCGCCAGCAGCAGTCCAGAGACAGGGTACTACGAGCAGTACTTC. Protein: CASSSPETGYYEQYF. The complete variable domain, with remaining parts taken from reference TRBV5-1 and TRBJ2-7, reads KAGVTQTPRYLIKTRGQQVTLSCSPISGHRSVSWYQQTPGQGLQFLFEYFSETQRNKGNFPGRFSGRQFSNSRSEMNVSTLELGDSALYLCASSSPETGYYEQYFGPGTRLTVT.

CDR3 in amino acids: CASSVAWGLTYEQYF. CDR3 bases: TGTGCCAGCAGCGTCGCCTGGGGGCTAACCTACGAGCAGTACTTC. This chain joins TRBV9 and TRBJ2-7, with D possibly matching TRBD1 (6 bases). The CDR3 is 15 amino acids. V was trimmed by 2 bases and J by 2 bases, leaving 14 bases between them. Germline values: CDR1 SGDLS, CDR2 YYNGEE.

This clonotype was seen many times. The genes are TRBV27 and TRBJ1-6, with D unresolved. The CDR3 totals 13 residues. CDR1 and CDR2 from the germline V gene are MNHEY and SMNVEV (reference sequence). V lost 1 base and J lost 5, with 3 bases in between. CDR3 region: CASSLLDNSPLHF. The DNA for the CDR3 is TGTGCCAGCAGTTTATTGGATAATTCACCCCTCCACTTT.

The CDR3 spells CASQGPGGGQYF. CDR3 in DNA: TGTGCCTCCCAGGGTCCCGGGGGGGGGCAGTACTTC. The chain links TRBV12-3 or TRBV12-4 to TRBJ2-7; 8 nucleotides line up with TRBD2. Trimming removed 11 bases from V and 9 bases from J; junction bases left unmatched: 12. This CDR3 has 12 residues.

This chain uses TRBV6-2 or TRBV6-3 with TRBJ2-7, with TRBD2 identical over 8 bases. The trim removed 4 bases at V and 2 bases at J, leaving 10 bases unmatched. In germline, CDR1 is MNHEY, CDR2 SVGEGT. This CDR3 region has 16 residues. CDR3 nucleotide sequence: TGTGCCAGCAGTTCGCACTCCAAGGGACTAGCCTACGAGCAGTACTTC. Amino acid sequence: CASSSHSKGLAYEQYF.

The V call is TRBV5-1, the J call TRBJ2-3; D may be TRBD2 (6 bases). V lost 1 base and J lost 1, with 10 bases in between. In germline, CDR1 is SGHRS, CDR2 YFSETQ. The CDR3 is 15 residues long. Written as DNA, the CDR3 is TGCGCCAGCAGCTTGCTCATAGCGGGCACAGATACGCAGTATTTT. It encodes CASSLLIAGTDTQYF.

As DNA, the CDR3 is TGCGCCAGCAGCGAAGGGAGGGGGGTCACAGATACGCAGTATTTT. As protein: CASSEGRGVTDTQYF. V gene TRBV5-1 combines with J gene TRBJ2-3, with a tentative D call TRBD2 (7 bases). The CDR3 is 15 residues long. Germline V CDR1 and CDR2: SGHRS, YFSETQ. V lost 4 bases and J 2 bases, leaving 14 bases between the germline ends.